The present T cell receptor (beta chain) was sequenced within a study of identical twins. Regarding the study as a whole: The models gave estimates that fell short of the out-of-frame TCR alpha sharing seen in monozygotic twins.

Via MiXCR, TCRdb re-called the 5' RACE reads, giving one row per CDR3 protein. The sample comprises 500,000 to 600,000 distinct CDR3 sequences, around 20% of which are singletons, and about 0.93% rests with the top ten. Trimming shortened V by 7 bases and J by 5 bases, and 14 bases separated the two germline ends. The CDR3 runs to 13 residues. There are a few counts of this clonotype. As yet, its antigen is unknown. These data were also reused for a study on T cells expressing NK-cell markers. According to that study: It was sorted CD3+CD56-NKG2C+, CD3+CD56+NKG2C- and CD3+CD56+NKG2C+ T cells that provided the TCR beta repertoires. Dominance of the CD3+CD56-NKG2C+ fraction by these clonotypes also held in a handful of donors.

The sequence was collected from a woman in her late teens or twenties in good health. The gene calls are TRBV12-3 or TRBV12-4 and TRBJ2-5; D might be TRBD2 (6 bases). Sequencing was performed on CD4+ T cells sorted from blood. The CDR3 protein is CASTQGGFETQYF. The CDR3 bases are TGTGCCAGCACGCAAGGAGGGTTTGAGACCCAGTACTTC.